This is a list of T cell receptor beta chains from one sample in a study of radiotherapy plus CTLA-4 blockade in lung cancer. Libraries were prepared by immunoSEQ multiplex PCR; TCRdb keeps only in-frame clonotypes and omits some of them. The data show about 57,000 clones, with 70% to 80% seen just once and about 15% held by the top ten. The input for sequencing was peripheral blood, taken from a patient treated with radiotherapy plus ipilimumab. The receptors were gathered from a human donor with non-small cell lung cancer who had a complete response to radiotherapy plus ipilimumab. CDR3s include the opening cysteine and the closing phenylalanine or tryptophan. D genes are given only for firm matches. Clone sizes are given selectively: once, few, many, or a class where the clone is expanded.

TRBV4-3,TRBD1,TRBJ1-6,few,TGCGCCAGCAGCCAAGCTCTACAGGGGGCGTCTAGTTCACCCCTCCACTTT,CASSQALQGASSSPLHF
TRBV7-8,NA,TRBJ1-3,NA,TGTGCCAGCAGCCAGAGAGGGTCTGGAAACACCATATATTTT,CASSQRGSGNTIYF
TRBV5-4,TRBD2,TRBJ2-1,NA,TGTGCCAGCAGCCAAGCGGGGGATGTCGATGAGCAGTTCTTC,CASSQAGDVDEQFF
TRBV6-6,NA,TRBJ2-1,NA,TGTGCCAGCAGCCGACAGCTAGAGACTGAGCAGTTCTTC,CASSRQLETEQFF
TRBV16,NA,TRBJ1-1,NA,TGTGCCAGCAGCCAATCGGGGGGTAAGGGCACTGAAGCTTTCTTT,CASSQSGGKGTEAFF
TRBV28,NA,TRBJ1-1,NA,TGTGCCAGCAGCGTATTGAACACTGAAGCTTTCTTT,CASSVLNTEAFF
TRBV11-2,TRBD2,TRBJ2-3,NA,TGTGCCAGCAGCCAAGGGACTAGCGGGGACACAGATACGCAGTATTTT,CASSQGTSGDTDTQYF
TRBV29-1,NA,TRBJ2-7,NA,TGCAGCGTTGGCGGCGCGCAGAGCAACTACGAGCAGTACTTC,CSVGGAQSNYEQYF
TRBV18,NA,TRBJ1-2,NA,TGTGCCAGCTCACCGCGGGGGGCAGGGTGGTTCGATGGCTACACCTTC,CASSPRGAGWFDGYTF
TRBV27,NA,TRBJ1-5,once,TGTGCCAGCAGTTGGCGCGGGCTTAGCAATCAGCCCCAGCATTTT,CASSWRGLSNQPQHF
TRBV5-1,NA,TRBJ1-2,once,TGCGCCAGCAGCACGGGAGACCTTAACTATGGCTACACCTTC,CASSTGDLNYGYTF
TRBV27,NA,TRBJ1-1,few,TGTGCTGCCTGGGGGCCGAACACTGAAGCTTTCTTT,CAAWGPNTEAFF
TRBV29-1,NA,TRBJ2-3,NA,TGCAGCGTTGATTATTTGAGCACAGATACGCAGTATTTT,CSVDYLSTDTQYF
TRBV5-1,TRBD2,TRBJ2-7,NA,TGCGCCAGCAGCTTGGGAATGACTAGCGGGGACGAGCAGTACTTC,CASSLGMTSGDEQYF
TRBV19,NA,TRBJ1-2,NA,TGTGCCAGTAGTATCGGGGGTAGCTATGGCTACACCTTC,CASSIGGSYGYTF
TRBV27,NA,TRBJ2-5,NA,TGTGCCAGCAGTTTTGGGTGGGAGAGTCAAGAGACCCAGTACTTC,CASSFGWESQETQYF
TRBV15,TRBD1,TRBJ1-1,NA,TGTGCCACTGGGGACAGGGAGAACACTGAAGCTTTCTTT,CATGDRENTEAFF
TRBV7-2,TRBD1,TRBJ2-7,NA,TGTGCCAGCAGCTTTGGACAGGGGTCCTACGAGCAGTACTTC,CASSFGQGSYEQYF
TRBV6-4,TRBD1,TRBJ1-4,NA,TGTGCCAGCATTCACATGGACAGGGAGAAGAGGACTAATGAAAAACTGTTTTTT,CASIHMDREKRTNEKLFF
TRBV5-1,NA,TRBJ1-1,few,TGCGCCAGCAGCTTGGCCTTGGGGGGGAACACTGAAGCTTTCTTT,CASSLALGGNTEAFF
TRBV5-6,TRBD1,TRBJ1-4,NA,TGTGCCAGCAGTTGGGGGACAGGGTCAGAAAAACTGTTTTTT,CASSWGTGSEKLFF
TRBV14,NA,TRBJ1-3,NA,TGTGCCAGCAGCCAAGGTGGGACAAACTCTGGAAACACCATATATTTT,CASSQGGTNSGNTIYF
TRBV6-5,TRBD1,TRBJ1-4,few,TGTGCCAGCAGTCGTCCGGGACAGACTAATGAAAAACTGTTTTTT,CASSRPGQTNEKLFF
TRBV19,NA,TRBJ1-1,NA,TGTGCCAGTACCCCCGGGGGGGGCATCACTGAAGCTTTCTTT,CASTPGGGITEAFF
TRBV4-3,NA,TRBJ2-1,NA,TGCGCCAGCAGCTCACAACCGAGGGCGTACAATGAGCAGTTCTTC,CASSSQPRAYNEQFF
TRBV5-1,NA,TRBJ1-3,NA,TGCGCCAGCAGCTTTGACAGCCTCGGAAACACCATATATTTT,CASSFDSLGNTIYF
TRBV29-1,NA,TRBJ2-3,NA,TGCAGCGTTGAAGATCCGCCAGGGGTCGACACAGATACGCAGTATTTT,CSVEDPPGVDTDTQYF
TRBV19,TRBD1,TRBJ1-4,NA,TGTGCCAGTACTCTAACCGGGACAGGGGCGGAAAAACTGTTTTTT,CASTLTGTGAEKLFF
TRBV14,TRBD2,TRBJ2-3,NA,TGTGCCAGCAGCCAACCTAGCGGGAAACTCACAGATACGCAGTATTTT,CASSQPSGKLTDTQYF
TRBV11-2,NA,TRBJ2-2,NA,TGTGCCAGCAGCTTAAGAACGGTGAACACCGGGGAGCTGTTTTTT,CASSLRTVNTGELFF
TRBV10-3,TRBD2,TRBJ2-5,NA,TGTGCCACTCAAGAAGCGGGAGGAAAAGAGACCCAGTACTTC,CATQEAGGKETQYF
TRBV18,NA,TRBJ1-5,NA,TGTGCCAGCTCACTCATCGGACAGAATCAGCCCCAGCATTTT,CASSLIGQNQPQHF
TRBV6-5,TRBD2,TRBJ2-3,NA,TGTGCCAGCAGTTACTCCGGCCTAGCGGGAACAGATACGCAGTATTTT,CASSYSGLAGTDTQYF